This T cell receptor beta chain emerged from a study of blood T cell repertoires in COVID-19. Repertoires were generated with immunoSEQ multiplex PCR, while TCRdb's copy carries only in-frame clones and drops some. Found here are roughly 180,000 clones, 88% of them singletons; the top ten hold roughly 4%. The count of this clone is one. From germline, CDR1 is MNHNY and CDR2 SVGAGI (reference sequence). The CDR3 spans 14 residues. Trimming pared 5 bases from V and 0 bases from J, leaving 7 bases between. The TCR originated in a woman in her twenties or thirties with acute or convalescent COVID-19. This chain joins TRBV6-6 and TRBJ1-4, with D perhaps matching TRBD1 (5 bases). Specimen: peripheral blood. CDR3: CASSTGATNEKLFF. The CDR3 DNA is TGTGCCAGCAGTACAGGAGCAACTAATGAAAAACTGTTTTTT.